The 6 T cell receptor beta chains reported below all come from one sample, sequenced in a study of blood T cell repertoires in COVID-19. Using immunoSEQ multiplex PCR, the repertoire was profiled, and TCRdb retains in-frame clones only, with some absent. This table holds approximately 320,000 clones, 87% found once. Specimen: PBMCs or T cells enriched from blood (not recorded which). These receptors all come from a young woman who had recovered from COVID-19.

The chain joins TRBV6-1 to TRBJ2-2; unclear D gene. CDR1 MNHNS and CDR2 SASEGT come from the germline V gene. The CDR3 is made up of 13 amino acids. With 2 bases removed from V and 6 bases from J, the gap between germline ends came to 7 bases. CDR3 sequence (DNA): TGTGCCAGCAGTGAATTCTCTGCCGGGGAGCTGTTTTTT. Its translation: CASSEFSAGELFF.

The chain is built from TRBV4-3 and TRBJ2-6; D remains ambiguous. The V gene lost 4 bases and the J gene lost 1 base, with 11 bases spanning the gap. The V gene's germline CDR1 is LGHNA and CDR2 YSLEER. The CDR3 length is 16 residues. The CDR3 DNA is TGCGCCAGCAGCCTACAACCACGATCTGGGGCCAACGTCCTGACTTTC. This translates into CASSLQPRSGANVLTF.

The chain has TRBV6-2 or TRBV6-3 and TRBJ2-7, with TRBD2 identical over 10 bases. The CDR3 totals 15 residues. V shed 2 bases, J shed 2 bases, and the junction held 3 bases outside the gene matches. Per germline, CDR1 MNHEY and CDR2 SVGEGT. The CDR3 spells CASSYGLAGAYEQYF. As DNA, the CDR3 is TGTGCCAGCAGTTACGGGCTAGCGGGGGCCTACGAGCAGTACTTC.

The V gene is TRBV19, the J gene TRBJ2-2; 9 nucleotides match TRBD2. Losses at the gene ends were 1 base for V and 2 bases for J; bases not matched to a gene: 2. The CDR3 runs 16 residues. Germline loops: CDR1 LNHDA, CDR2 SQIVND (reference sequence). CDR3 region: CASSIVSGGNTGELFF. As DNA, the CDR3 is TGTGCCAGTAGTATAGTTAGCGGGGGCAACACCGGGGAGCTGTTTTTT. Variable domain in full (rest from reference TRBV19 and TRBJ2-2): DGGITQSPKYLFRKEGQNVTLSCEQNLNHDAMYWYRQDPGQGLRLIYYSQIVNDFQKGDIAEGYSVSREKKESFPLTVTSAQKNPTAFYLCASSIVSGGNTGELFFGEGSRLTVL.

The genes are TRBV13 and TRBJ1-1, with TRBD1 identical over 10 bases. Germline V lookup: CDR1 PRHDT, CDR2 FYEKMQ (reference sequence). With 5 bases clipped from V and 7 bases from J, the junction kept 10 bases outside the gene matches. This CDR3 contains 15 residues. The CDR3 bases are TGTGCCAGCAGCCCGAAGGCCGGGACAGGGGTTGAAGCTTTCTTT. It is translated as CASSPKAGTGVEAFF. The complete variable domain, with remaining parts taken from reference TRBV13 and TRBJ1-1, reads AAGVIQSPRHLIKEKRETATLKCYPIPRHDTVYWYQQGPGQDPQFLISFYEKMQSDKGSIPDRFSAQQFSDYHSELNMSSLELGDSALYFCASSPKAGTGVEAFFGQGTRLTVV.

V gene TRBV28 combines with J gene TRBJ1-2; possibly TRBD1 for D (5 bases). Deletions cut 2 bases from V and 8 bases from J, with 18 bases between. CDR3 length: 15 amino acids. Germline V lookup: CDR1 MDHEN, CDR2 SYDVKM. For the CDR3, the DNA is TGTGCCAGCAGTTTAGTTTCAGCAGGGCCCGGGGGCTACACCTTC. Its translation is CASSLVSAGPGGYTF.